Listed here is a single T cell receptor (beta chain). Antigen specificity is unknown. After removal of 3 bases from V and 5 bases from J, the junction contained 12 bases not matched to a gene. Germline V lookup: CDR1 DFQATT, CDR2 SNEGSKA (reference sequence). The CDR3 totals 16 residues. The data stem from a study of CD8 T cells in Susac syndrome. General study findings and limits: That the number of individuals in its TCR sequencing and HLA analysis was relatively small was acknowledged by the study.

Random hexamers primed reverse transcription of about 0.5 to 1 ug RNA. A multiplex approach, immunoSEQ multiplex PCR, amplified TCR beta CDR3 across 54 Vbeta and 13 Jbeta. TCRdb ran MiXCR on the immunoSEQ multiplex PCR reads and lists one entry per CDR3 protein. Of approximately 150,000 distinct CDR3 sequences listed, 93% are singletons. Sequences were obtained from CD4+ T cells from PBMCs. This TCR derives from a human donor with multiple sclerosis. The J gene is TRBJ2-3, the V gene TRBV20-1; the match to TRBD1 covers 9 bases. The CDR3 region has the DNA TGCAGTGCTAGGCTGGGACAGGGACAAACTCAAGATACGCAGTATTTT. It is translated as CSARLGQGQTQDTQYF.